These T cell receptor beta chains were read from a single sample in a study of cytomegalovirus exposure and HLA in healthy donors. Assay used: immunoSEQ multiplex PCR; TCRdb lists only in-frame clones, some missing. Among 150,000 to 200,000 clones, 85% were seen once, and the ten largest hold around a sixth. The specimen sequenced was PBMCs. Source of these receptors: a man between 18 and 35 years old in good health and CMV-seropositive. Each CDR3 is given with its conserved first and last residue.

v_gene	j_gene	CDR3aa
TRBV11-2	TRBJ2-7	CASSRSPGARYEQYF
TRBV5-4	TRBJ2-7	CASSLGLAGTYEQYF
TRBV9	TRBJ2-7	CASSEGTAPSYEQYF
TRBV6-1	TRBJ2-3	CASSETGLDYTQYF
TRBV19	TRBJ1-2	CASTVGGAYGYTF
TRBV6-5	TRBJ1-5	CASSYRGGQPQHF
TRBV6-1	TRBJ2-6	CASIRRGSGANVLTF
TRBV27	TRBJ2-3	CASSLNRADTQYF
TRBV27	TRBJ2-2	CASSLLQGTGELFF
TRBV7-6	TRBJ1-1	CASSLGGMLTNTEAFF
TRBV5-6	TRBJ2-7	CASSLLSGEQYF
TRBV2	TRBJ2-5	CASLARETQYF
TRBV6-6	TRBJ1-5	CASTLGGANQPQHF
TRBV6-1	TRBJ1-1	CASSSTGLNTEAFF
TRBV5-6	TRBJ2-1	CASSLEARSYNEQFF
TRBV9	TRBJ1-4	CASSVEGAPDEKLFF
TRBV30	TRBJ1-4	CAWSVGQFNEKLFF
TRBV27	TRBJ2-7	CATLDYEQYF
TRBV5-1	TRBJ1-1	CASSLESGALNTEAFF
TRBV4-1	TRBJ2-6	CASSLVWANVLTF
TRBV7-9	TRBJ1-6	CASSAGQRRPLHF
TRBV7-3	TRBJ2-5	CASSLNPGGGMTQYF
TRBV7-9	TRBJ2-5	CASSPAGETQYF
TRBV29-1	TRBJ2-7	CSVGGLAGAGEQYF
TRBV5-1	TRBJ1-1	CASSFRGLGVTEAFF
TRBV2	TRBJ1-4	CASSGLRGIGEKLFF
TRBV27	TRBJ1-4	CASSSPTATNEKLFF
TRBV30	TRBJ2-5	CAWGPKGQETQYF
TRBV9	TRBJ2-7	CASSALGGPSYEQYF
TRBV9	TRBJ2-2	CASSVEGQVGELFF
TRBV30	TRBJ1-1	CAWSIRGMAAFF
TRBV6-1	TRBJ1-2	CASTPTGGAYGYTF
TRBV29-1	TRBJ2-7	CSTGLAGGQEQYF